A selection of T cell receptor beta chains follows, all from one sample in a study of T cell responses to AZD1222 COVID-19 vaccine. TCRdb keeps only in-frame clones here, not all; method: immunoSEQ multiplex PCR. The data hold under 150,000 clones, with around 88% observed a single time. Sample: peripheral blood, taken on day 0 of AZD1222 vaccination. Source of these receptors: an adult in good health. CDR3s include the opening cysteine and the closing phenylalanine or tryptophan. Fields, in order: D gene, V gene, clone size, J gene, CDR3 protein, CDR3 DNA. The D gene is left open where the match is weak. The listing skips clone size in some rows; elsewhere it reads once, few, many or a size class.

D: -
V: TRBV14
size: -
J: TRBJ2-4
CDR3: CASSQGDRTFQNIQYF
DNA: TGTGCCAGCAGCCAGGGAGACAGGACCTTCCAAAACATTCAGTACTTC

D: -
V: TRBV6-5
size: -
J: TRBJ1-2
CDR3: CASGALQRGNYGYTF
DNA: TGTGCCAGTGGAGCCTTACAGAGGGGTAACTATGGCTACACCTTC

D: -
V: TRBV10-3
size: -
J: TRBJ1-1
CDR3: CAISEGRGMAFF
DNA: TGTGCCATCAGTGAGGGGCGGGGGATGGCTTTCTTT

D: TRBD1
V: TRBV7-2
size: -
J: TRBJ1-1
CDR3: CASSPRQGNTEAFF
DNA: TGTGCCAGCAGCCCCCGACAGGGGAACACTGAAGCTTTCTTT

D: TRBD1
V: TRBV11-2
size: -
J: TRBJ1-2
CDR3: CASSSRTGGSDYGYTF
DNA: TGTGCCAGCAGCTCCAGGACAGGGGGCTCGGACTATGGCTACACCTTC

D: -
V: TRBV4-2
size: few
J: TRBJ2-7
CDR3: CASSQVGSSYEQYF
DNA: TGTGCCAGCAGCCAAGTTGGCAGCTCCTACGAGCAGTACTTC

D: -
V: TRBV7-7
size: -
J: TRBJ2-5
CDR3: CASSFSGNQETQYF
DNA: TGTGCCAGCAGCTTTAGCGGAAACCAAGAGACCCAGTACTTC

D: -
V: TRBV4-2
size: -
J: TRBJ1-2
CDR3: CASSQPGASGSYGYTF
DNA: TGTGCCAGCAGCCAACCTGGAGCGTCGGGTTCTTATGGCTACACCTTC

D: TRBD1
V: TRBV6-5
size: -
J: TRBJ1-5
CDR3: CASSRQGLDNQPQHF
DNA: TGTGCCAGCAGTAGACAGGGCCTAGACAATCAGCCCCAGCATTTT

D: -
V: TRBV20-1
size: -
J: TRBJ1-5
CDR3: CSASILRGDTDYSNQPQHF
DNA: TGCAGTGCTAGTATACTTAGGGGGGACACCGATTATAGCAATCAGCCCCAGCATTTT

D: -
V: TRBV2
size: -
J: TRBJ1-3
CDR3: CASSATTSGNTIYF
DNA: TGTGCCAGCAGCGCCACAACGTCTGGAAACACCATATATTTT

D: -
V: TRBV3-1/TRBV3-2
size: -
J: TRBJ1-5
CDR3: CASSQDPTSSQPQHF
DNA: TGTGCCAGCAGCCAAGACCCCACCAGTAGTCAGCCCCAGCATTTT

D: -
V: TRBV30
size: -
J: TRBJ2-3
CDR3: CAWSVYPRPRGDTQYF
DNA: TGTGCCTGGAGTGTGTATCCTAGACCCCGGGGAGATACGCAGTATTTT

D: TRBD1
V: TRBV15
size: once
J: TRBJ1-2
CDR3: CATSRRGQGAVSYTF
DNA: TGTGCCACCAGCCGAAGGGGACAGGGGGCTGTAAGCTACACCTTC

D: -
V: TRBV6-5
size: -
J: TRBJ1-2
CDR3: CASRDYSPNYGYTF
DNA: TGTGCCAGCCGGGATTACAGCCCGAACTATGGCTACACCTTC

D: -
V: TRBV7-3
size: -
J: TRBJ2-2
CDR3: CASSRSGVGELFF
DNA: TGTGCCAGCAGCAGATCAGGGGTCGGGGAGCTGTTTTTT

D: -
V: TRBV27
size: once
J: TRBJ2-3
CDR3: CASSLSHNTDTQYF
DNA: TGTGCCAGCAGTTTATCGCACAACACAGATACGCAGTATTTT

D: TRBD1
V: TRBV24-1
size: -
J: TRBJ1-1
CDR3: CATSDPGQNEAFF
DNA: TGTGCCACCAGTGATCCGGGACAGAATGAAGCTTTCTTT